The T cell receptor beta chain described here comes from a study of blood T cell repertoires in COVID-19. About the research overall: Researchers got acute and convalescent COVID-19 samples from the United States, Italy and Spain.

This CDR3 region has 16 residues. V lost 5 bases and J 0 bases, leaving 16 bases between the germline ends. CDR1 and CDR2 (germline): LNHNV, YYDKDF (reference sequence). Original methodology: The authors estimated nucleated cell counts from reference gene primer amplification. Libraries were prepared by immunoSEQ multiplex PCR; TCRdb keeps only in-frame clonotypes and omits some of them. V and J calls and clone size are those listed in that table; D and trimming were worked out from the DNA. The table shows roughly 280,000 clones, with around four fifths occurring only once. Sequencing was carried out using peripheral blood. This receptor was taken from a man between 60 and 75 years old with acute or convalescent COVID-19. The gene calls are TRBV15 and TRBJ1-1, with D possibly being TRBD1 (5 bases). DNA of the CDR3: TGTGCCACCAGCCCCCGGGGGACGTCTTTGAACACTGAAGCTTTCTTT. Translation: CATSPRGTSLNTEAFF.